What follows are 16 T cell receptor beta chains derived from one specimen sequenced in a study of blood T cells in healthy people across ages. PCR was performed a second time for about 7 to 12 cycles using a sample-barcoded 5' primer and a J-beta primer mix. TCRdb reprocessed the 5' RACE reads via MiXCR and lists one record per CDR3 protein. Counted here are 600,000 to 900,000 distinct CDR3 sequences, about a quarter occurring once; the ten biggest clones make up around 3%. The sample was also linked to a second study, of T cells of mothers and their children.

Sequenced sample: blood. These receptors were collected from a boy under 18 in good health.

The sample holds one count of this clonotype. The chain couples TRBV28 to TRBJ2-3, with 9 bases fitting TRBD2. Per the germline V gene, CDR1 is MDHEN and CDR2 is SYDVKM. The V segment lost 5 bases and the J segment 1 base; nucleotides outside the gene matches: 4. CDR3 length: 15 residues. The CDR3 DNA reads as TGTGCCAGCAGTGTTAGCGGGAGCGGCACAGATACGCAGTATTTT. Protein product: CASSVSGSGTDTQYF.

This clonotype has just a few counts. The rearrangement joins TRBV20-1 to TRBJ2-3, with D tentatively TRBD2 (7 bases). The CDR3 is made up of 14 amino acids. Germline V gives CDR1 DFQATT, CDR2 SNEGSKA (reference sequence). V was shortened by 5 bases and J by 4 bases, with 16 bases between the two germline ends. Here the CDR3 DNA reads TGCAGTGCTGTTGGGGGGGCCTTCCCAGATACGCAGTATTTT. Encoded protein: CSAVGGAFPDTQYF.

The CDR3 DNA sequence: TGTGCCAGCAGCCGGACAGGGGGCGCATTTGAAAAACTGTTTTTT. Its protein product is CASSRTGGAFEKLFF. The rearrangement uses TRBV11-2 and TRBJ1-4; 11 positions agree with TRBD1. The CDR3 has 15 amino acids. Germline V lookup: CDR1 SGHAT, CDR2 FQNNGV. V trimming: 5 bases; J trimming: 7 bases; junction bases outside the gene matches: 6.

V gene TRBV12-3 or TRBV12-4 combines with J gene TRBJ1-2, with D hard to call. This CDR3 spans 14 amino acids. Trimming stripped 3 bases from V and 5 bases from J, with 13 bases between. The CDR3 sequence is CASSFLEARYGYTF. CDR3 bases: TGTGCCAGCAGTTTCTTAGAGGCACGGTATGGCTACACCTTC.

The gene calls are TRBV29-1 and TRBJ2-2; 7 nucleotides align to TRBD1. Germline V gene sequence: CDR1 SQVTM, CDR2 ANQGSEA. CDR3 length: 12 amino acids. With V trimmed by 7 bases and J by 7 bases, 6 bases remained unmatched. The CDR3, as DNA: TGCAGCGCCGGGACAGCCGACGGGGAGCTGTTTTTT. It yields the protein CSAGTADGELFF.

This clonotype was observed a handful of times. The chain carries TRBV7-6 and TRBJ2-7, with 8 bases aligning to TRBD2. The V and J ends lost 2 bases and 7 bases, in that order; junction bases with no gene match: 7. This CDR3 contains 14 residues. Germline V gene lookup returns CDR1 SGHVS and CDR2 FNYEAQ. CDR3 in DNA: TGTGCCAGCAGCTTATCGCAGGGCGGGGGGGAGCAGTACTTC. Translating it yields CASSLSQGGGEQYF.

The sample holds a few counts of this clonotype. V usage is TRBV19 and J usage is TRBJ1-5; D perhaps matches TRBD1 (6 bases). The CDR3 extends over 14 amino acids. V lost 1 base and J 6 bases, leaving 10 bases between the germline ends. Germline V gives CDR1 LNHDA, CDR2 SQIVND (reference sequence). CDR3 sequence: CASSIGGPSQPQHF. DNA of the CDR3: TGTGCCAGTAGTATAGGGGGGCCCAGTCAGCCCCAGCATTTT.

The rearrangement joins TRBV3-1 to TRBJ2-7; D is undetermined. This CDR3 contains 15 residues. The germline gives CDR1 LGHDT, CDR2 YNNKEL (reference sequence). The V end lost 4 bases, the J end lost 3 bases, and 16 bases lay between the germline ends. CDR3 DNA sequence: TGTGCCAGCAGCCTCCAGTCGATGGGATACTACGAGCAGTACTTC. Its protein is CASSLQSMGYYEQYF.

The genes are TRBV20-1 and TRBJ1-4; D perhaps matches TRBD1 (6 bases). Germline CDR1 is DFQATT and CDR2 is SNEGSKA (reference sequence). This CDR3 is built from 16 residues. The chain's CDR3 is CAYQWGARGTNEKLFF. CDR3 nucleotides: TGCGCCTATCAGTGGGGGGCCCGCGGAACTAATGAAAAACTGTTTTTT.

This clonotype was seen more than once but under ten times. This chain connects TRBV19 to TRBJ2-1; 7 nucleotides match TRBD2. The CDR3 is made up of 17 amino acids. The V gene's germline CDR1 is LNHDA and CDR2 SQIVND (reference sequence). V was clipped by 4 bases and J by 0 bases; unmatched bases: 9. The CDR3 protein is CASSTLPSGTSYNEQFF. The CDR3 bases are TGTGCCAGTAGTACACTCCCTAGCGGCACCTCCTACAATGAGCAGTTCTTC.

This clonotype has more than one count but fewer than ten. CDR3: CASSNLAGGQNEQFF. The CDR3 DNA follows: TGTGCCAGCAGCAACCTAGCGGGGGGGCAGAATGAGCAGTTCTTC. This sequence joins TRBV7-3 and TRBJ2-1; TRBD2 aligns across 12 bases. Losses at the gene ends were 5 bases for V and 7 bases for J; bases not matched to a gene: 6. The CDR3 runs 15 residues. Germline V gene lookup returns CDR1 SGHTA and CDR2 FQGTGA.

The gene calls are TRBV30 and TRBJ1-5; possible D gene TRBD1, 6 bases. The CDR3 extends over 13 amino acids. The V and J ends lost 5 bases and 4 bases respectively, with 12 bases between them. Germline-derived CDR1 and CDR2 are GTSNPN and SVGIG (reference sequence). CDR3 residues: CAWADRQNQPQHF. In nucleotides, the CDR3 is TGTGCCTGGGCGGACAGACAAAATCAGCCCCAGCATTTT.

The sample holds a few counts of this clonotype. This chain joins TRBV2 and TRBJ1-4; D perhaps matches TRBD1 (6 bases). There are 14 residues in the CDR3. Trimming removed 7 bases at V and 0 bases at J, with 9 bases between. Looked up from germline, CDR1 is SNHLY and CDR2 is FYNNEI. The CDR3 spells CASTYRATNEKLFF. The CDR3 coding sequence is TGTGCCAGCACTTACAGGGCAACTAATGAAAAACTGTTTTTT. The variable domain in full, completed from reference TRBV2 and TRBJ1-4, reads EPEVTQTPSHQVTQMGQEVILRCVPISNHLYFYWYRQILGQKVEFLVSFYNNEISEKSEIFDDQFSVERPDGSNFTLKIRSTKLEDSAMYFCASTYRATNEKLFFGSGTQLSVL.

This clonotype occurred once. This chain links TRBV6-2 or TRBV6-3 with TRBJ2-1; the D is unclear. Germline V lookup: CDR1 MNHEY, CDR2 SVGEGT. The CDR3 runs 14 residues. V lost 2 bases and J 0 bases, leaving 5 bases between the germline ends. In DNA, the CDR3 is TGTGCCAGCAGTTACAGGCCCTCCTACAATGAGCAGTTCTTC. This sequence encodes CASSYRPSYNEQFF.

The chain couples TRBV20-1 to TRBJ2-1; the D gene is possibly TRBD1 (6 bases). V gave up 6 bases and J gave up 9 bases, with 12 bases separating them. This CDR3 region has 11 residues. Germline CDR1 is DFQATT and CDR2 is SNEGSKA (reference sequence). CDR3 in amino acids: CSARQVGEQFF. The CDR3, as DNA: TGCAGTGCAAGACAGGTCGGTGAGCAGTTCTTC.

This sequence joins TRBV29-1 and TRBJ1-4; TRBD1 might be the D (5 bases). The V gene's germline CDR1 is SQVTM and CDR2 ANQGSEA. The CDR3 has 14 residues. Trimming shortened V by 1 base and J by 8 bases, and 14 bases separated the two germline ends. The CDR3 DNA reads TGCAGCGTTGAAGTAGGTCAGGGTCACGAAAAACTGTTTTTT. Translating it yields CSVEVGQGHEKLFF.